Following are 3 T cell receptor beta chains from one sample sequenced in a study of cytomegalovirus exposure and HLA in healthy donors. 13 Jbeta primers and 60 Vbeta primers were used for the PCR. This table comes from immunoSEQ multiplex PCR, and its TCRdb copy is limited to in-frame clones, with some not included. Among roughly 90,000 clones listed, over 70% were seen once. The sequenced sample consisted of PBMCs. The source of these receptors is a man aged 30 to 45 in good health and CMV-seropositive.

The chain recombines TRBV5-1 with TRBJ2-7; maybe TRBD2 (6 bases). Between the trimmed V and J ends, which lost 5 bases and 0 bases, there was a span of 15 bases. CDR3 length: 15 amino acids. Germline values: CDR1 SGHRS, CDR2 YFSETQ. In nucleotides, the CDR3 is TGCGCCAGCAGAAGGAGCGGGCAAAGCTCCTACGAGCAGTACTTC. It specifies CASRRSGQSSYEQYF.

The CDR3 DNA is TGTGCCAGCAGCTTATCAGGGGGCAGGAATTCACCCCTCCACTTT. Translating gives CASSLSGGRNSPLHF. The chain has TRBV7-3 and TRBJ1-6, with 8 bases aligning to TRBD1. This CDR3 is built from 15 residues. With V trimmed by 2 bases and J by 7 bases, 4 bases remained unmatched. Germline V gene lookup returns CDR1 SGHTA and CDR2 FQGTGA.

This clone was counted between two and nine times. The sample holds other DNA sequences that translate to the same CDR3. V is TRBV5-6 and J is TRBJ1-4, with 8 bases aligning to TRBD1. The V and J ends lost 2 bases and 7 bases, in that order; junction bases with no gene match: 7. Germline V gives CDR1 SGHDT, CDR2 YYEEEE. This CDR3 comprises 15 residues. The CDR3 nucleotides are TGTGCCAGCAGCTTTGGCGGGACAGGCGGTGAAAAACTGTTTTTT. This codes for CASSFGGTGGEKLFF.